The 2 T cell receptor beta chains listed next were all sequenced from one sample in a study of shared clonotypes between healthy human individuals. Using immunoSEQ multiplex PCR, the repertoire was profiled, and TCRdb retains in-frame clones only, with some absent. The table has 1.4 million or so clones, approximately 98.5% seen once. The sample taken for sequencing was naive CD4+ T cells sorted from blood. Subset reported: CD45RA+ positively selected. Source of these receptors: a man aged 25-45 years in good health.

Comment on this clone: Other nucleotide sequences in the sample specify the same CDR3. The genes are TRBV7-9 and TRBJ2-7; 7 bases are a match to TRBD1. V dropped 1 base and J dropped 2; count of bases not matched to a gene: 5. Germline CDR1 is SEHNR and CDR2 is FQNEAQ (reference sequence). The CDR3 consists of 15 residues. CDR3 protein: CASSLVAGGTYEQYF. As DNA, the CDR3 is TGTGCCAGCAGCTTAGTGGCAGGGGGAACCTACGAGCAGTACTTC.

The chain uses TRBV29-1 and TRBJ2-1; 13 bases align to TRBD2. This CDR3 contains 15 residues. Germline V gives CDR1 SQVTM, CDR2 ANQGSEA. Unmatched junction bases numbered 3, after V lost 7 bases and J lost 0 bases. The CDR3 nucleotides are TGCAGCGGTCGGACTAGCGGGAGCTCCTACAATGAGCAGTTCTTC. The encoded protein is CSGRTSGSSYNEQFF.